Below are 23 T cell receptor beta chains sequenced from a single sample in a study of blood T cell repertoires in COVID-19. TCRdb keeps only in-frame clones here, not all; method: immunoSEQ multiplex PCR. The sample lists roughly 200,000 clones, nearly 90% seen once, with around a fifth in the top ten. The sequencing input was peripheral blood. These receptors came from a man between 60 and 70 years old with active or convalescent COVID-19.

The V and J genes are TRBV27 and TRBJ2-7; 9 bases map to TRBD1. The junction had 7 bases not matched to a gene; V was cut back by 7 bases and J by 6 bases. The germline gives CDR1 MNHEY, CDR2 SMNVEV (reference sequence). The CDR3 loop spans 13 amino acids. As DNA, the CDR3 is TGTGCCAGCACCCCCGACAGGGGGGGCGAGCAGTACTTC. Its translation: CASTPDRGGEQYF.

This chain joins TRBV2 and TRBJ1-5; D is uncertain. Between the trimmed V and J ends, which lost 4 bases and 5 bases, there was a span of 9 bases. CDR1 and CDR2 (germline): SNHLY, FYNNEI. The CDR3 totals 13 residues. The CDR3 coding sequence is TGTGCCAGCAGTGTTCTTTTTGATCAGCCCCAGCATTTT. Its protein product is CASSVLFDQPQHF.

Written as DNA, the CDR3 is TGTGCCAGAAGCCCCAAAGGACAGGGGGTGTATTCTGGGGCCAACGTCCTGACTTTC. Translated, it gives CARSPKGQGVYSGANVLTF. V usage is TRBV5-3 and J usage is TRBJ2-6, with 10 bases that match TRBD1. TRBV5-3 is recorded as an ORF, its role being uncertain. V gave up 4 bases and J gave up 1 base; unmatched junction bases: 11. The CDR3 covers 19 residues.

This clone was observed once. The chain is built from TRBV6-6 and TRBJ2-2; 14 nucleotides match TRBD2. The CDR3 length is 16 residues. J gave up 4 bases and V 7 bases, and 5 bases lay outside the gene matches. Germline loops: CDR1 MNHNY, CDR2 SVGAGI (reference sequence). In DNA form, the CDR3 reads TGTGCCAGCACCCGACTAGCGGGGGGGCGCACCGGGGAGCTGTTTTTT. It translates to CASTRLAGGRTGELFF.

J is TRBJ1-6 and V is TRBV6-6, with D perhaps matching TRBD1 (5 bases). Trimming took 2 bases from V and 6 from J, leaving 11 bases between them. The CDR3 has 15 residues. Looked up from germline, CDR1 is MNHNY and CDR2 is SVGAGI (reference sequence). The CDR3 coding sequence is TGTGCCAGCAGTTACAGAGGGGAGGGTAATTCACCCCTCCACTTT. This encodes CASSYRGEGNSPLHF.

The CDR3 region is CASSGGANTGELFF. The CDR3 DNA reads as TGTGCCAGCAGCGGGGGGGCGAACACCGGGGAGCTGTTTTTT. The chain employs TRBV7-9 and TRBJ2-2; 7 nucleotides agree with TRBD2. Germline CDR1 reads SEHNR; CDR2 reads FQNEAQ (reference sequence). This CDR3 spans 14 amino acids. The V segment lost 5 bases and the J segment 0 bases; nucleotides outside the gene matches: 0.

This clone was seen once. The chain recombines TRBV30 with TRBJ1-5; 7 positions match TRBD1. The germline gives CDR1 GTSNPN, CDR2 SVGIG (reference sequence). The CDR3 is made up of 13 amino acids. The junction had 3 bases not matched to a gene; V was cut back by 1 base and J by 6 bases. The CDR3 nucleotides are TGTGCCTGGAGTGCGCGGACAGGTCAGCCCCAGCATTTT. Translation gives CAWSARTGQPQHF.

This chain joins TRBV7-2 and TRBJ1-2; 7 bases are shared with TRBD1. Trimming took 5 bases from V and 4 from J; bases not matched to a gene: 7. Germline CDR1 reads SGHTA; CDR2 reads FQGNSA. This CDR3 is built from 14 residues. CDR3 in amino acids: CASSPRTGAYGYTF. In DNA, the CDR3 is TGTGCCAGCAGCCCGCGGACAGGCGCCTATGGCTACACCTTC.

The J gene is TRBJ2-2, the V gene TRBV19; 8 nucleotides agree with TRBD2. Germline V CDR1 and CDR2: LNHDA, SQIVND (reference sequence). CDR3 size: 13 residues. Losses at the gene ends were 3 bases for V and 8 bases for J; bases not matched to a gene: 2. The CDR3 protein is CASSIGTRGELFF. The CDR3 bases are TGTGCCAGTAGTATCGGGACTAGGGGGGAGCTGTTTTTT.

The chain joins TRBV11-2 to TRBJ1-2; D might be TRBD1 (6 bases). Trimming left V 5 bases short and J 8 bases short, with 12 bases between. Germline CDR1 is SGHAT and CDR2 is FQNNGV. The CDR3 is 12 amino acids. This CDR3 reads CASSAGAGGYTF. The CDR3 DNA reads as TGTGCCAGCAGCGCGGGGGCGGGCGGCTACACCTTC. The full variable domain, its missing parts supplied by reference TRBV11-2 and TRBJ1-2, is EAGVAQSPRYKIIEKRQSVAFWCNPISGHATLYWYQQILGQGPKLLIQFQNNGVVDDSQLPKDRFSAERLKGVDSTLKIQPAKLEDSAVYLCASSAGAGGYTFGSGTRLTVV.

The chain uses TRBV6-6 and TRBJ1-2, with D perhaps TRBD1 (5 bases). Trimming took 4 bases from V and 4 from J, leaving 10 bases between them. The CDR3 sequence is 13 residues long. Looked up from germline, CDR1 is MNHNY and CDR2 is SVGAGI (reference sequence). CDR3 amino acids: CASSSRQGYGYTF. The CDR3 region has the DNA TGTGCCAGCAGTTCACGGCAGGGCTATGGCTACACCTTC.

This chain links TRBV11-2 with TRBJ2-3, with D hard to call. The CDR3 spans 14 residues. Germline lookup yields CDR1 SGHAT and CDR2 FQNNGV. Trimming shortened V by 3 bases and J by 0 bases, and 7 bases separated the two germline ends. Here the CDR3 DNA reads TGTGCCAGCAGCTTTCGGTGGAGCACAGATACGCAGTATTTT. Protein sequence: CASSFRWSTDTQYF.

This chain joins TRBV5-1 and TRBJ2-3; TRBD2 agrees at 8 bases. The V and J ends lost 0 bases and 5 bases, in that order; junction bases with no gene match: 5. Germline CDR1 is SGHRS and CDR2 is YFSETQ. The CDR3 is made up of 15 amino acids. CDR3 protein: CASSLAPAGVDTQYF. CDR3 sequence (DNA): TGCGCCAGCAGCTTGGCTCCAGCGGGGGTAGATACGCAGTATTTT.

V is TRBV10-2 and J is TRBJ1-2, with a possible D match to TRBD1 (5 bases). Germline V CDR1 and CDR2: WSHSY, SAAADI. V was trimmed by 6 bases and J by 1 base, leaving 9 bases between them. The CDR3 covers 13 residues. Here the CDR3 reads CASRQGGNYGYTF. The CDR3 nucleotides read TGCGCCAGCAGGCAGGGAGGTAACTATGGCTACACCTTC.

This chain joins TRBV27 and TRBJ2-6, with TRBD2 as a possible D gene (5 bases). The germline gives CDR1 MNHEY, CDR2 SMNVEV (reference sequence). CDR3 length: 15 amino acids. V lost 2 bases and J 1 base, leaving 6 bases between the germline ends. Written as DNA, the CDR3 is TGTGCCAGCAGTTTACGGGGATCTGGGGCCAACGTCCTGACTTTC. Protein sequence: CASSLRGSGANVLTF.

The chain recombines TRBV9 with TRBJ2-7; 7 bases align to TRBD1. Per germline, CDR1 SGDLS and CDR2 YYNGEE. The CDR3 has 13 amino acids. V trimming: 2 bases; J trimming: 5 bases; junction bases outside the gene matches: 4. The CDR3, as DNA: TGTGCCAGCAGCGTCGACAGGGACGACGAGCAGTACTTC. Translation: CASSVDRDDEQYF.

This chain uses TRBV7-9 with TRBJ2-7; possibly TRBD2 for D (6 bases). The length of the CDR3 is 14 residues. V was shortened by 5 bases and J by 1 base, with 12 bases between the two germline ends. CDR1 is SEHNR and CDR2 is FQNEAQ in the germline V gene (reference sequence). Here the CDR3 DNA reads TGTGCCAGCAGCCCATCCGGGACTTCCTACGAGCAGTACTTC. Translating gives CASSPSGTSYEQYF.

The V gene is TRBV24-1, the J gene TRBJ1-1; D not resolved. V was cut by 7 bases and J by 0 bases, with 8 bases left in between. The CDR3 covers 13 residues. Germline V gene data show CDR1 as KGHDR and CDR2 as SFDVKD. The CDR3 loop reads CATRSSLNTEAFF. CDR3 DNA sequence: TGTGCCACCAGGAGTTCCCTGAACACTGAAGCTTTCTTT.

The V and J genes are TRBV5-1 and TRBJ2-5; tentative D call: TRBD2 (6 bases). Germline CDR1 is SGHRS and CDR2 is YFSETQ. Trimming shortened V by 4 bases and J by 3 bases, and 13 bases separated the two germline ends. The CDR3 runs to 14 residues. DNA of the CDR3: TGCGCCAGCAGCGGCGGGACGACGGAAGAGACCCAGTACTTC. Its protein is CASSGGTTEETQYF.

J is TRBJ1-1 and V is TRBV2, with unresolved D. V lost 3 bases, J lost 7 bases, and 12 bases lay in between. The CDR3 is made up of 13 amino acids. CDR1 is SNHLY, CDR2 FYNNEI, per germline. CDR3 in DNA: TGTGCCAGCAGTGATTCGGAGGACGGTGAAGCTTTCTTT. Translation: CASSDSEDGEAFF. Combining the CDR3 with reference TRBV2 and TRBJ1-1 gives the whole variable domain EPEVTQTPSHQVTQMGQEVILRCVPISNHLYFYWYRQILGQKVEFLVSFYNNEISEKSEIFDDQFSVERPDGSNFTLKIRSTKLEDSAMYFCASSDSEDGEAFFGQGTRLTVV.

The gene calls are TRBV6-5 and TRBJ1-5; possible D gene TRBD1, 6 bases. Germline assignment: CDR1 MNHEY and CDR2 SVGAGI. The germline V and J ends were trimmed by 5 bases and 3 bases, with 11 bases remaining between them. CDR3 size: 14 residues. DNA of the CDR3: TGTGCCAGCAGTCCCCAGGGGCACAATCAGCCCCAGCATTTT. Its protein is CASSPQGHNQPQHF.

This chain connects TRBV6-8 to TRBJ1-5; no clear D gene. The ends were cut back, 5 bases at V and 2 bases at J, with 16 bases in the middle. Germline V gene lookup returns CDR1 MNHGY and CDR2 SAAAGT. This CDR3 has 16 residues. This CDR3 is CASSPSNKNGNQPQHF. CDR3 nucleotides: TGTGCCAGCAGTCCCTCCAACAAGAACGGCAATCAGCCCCAGCATTTT.

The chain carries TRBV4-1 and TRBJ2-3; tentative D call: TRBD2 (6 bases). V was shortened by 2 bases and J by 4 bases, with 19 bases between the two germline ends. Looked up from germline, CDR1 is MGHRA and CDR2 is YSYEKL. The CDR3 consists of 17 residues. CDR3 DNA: TGCGCCAGCAGCCAATTTTACGGACTATACGCAGCAGATACGCAGTATTTT. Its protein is CASSQFYGLYAADTQYF.